A single sample is the source of the 28 T cell receptor beta chains below, sequenced in a study of cytomegalovirus exposure and HLA in healthy donors. PCR employed 60 Vbeta and 13 Jbeta primers. Libraries were prepared by immunoSEQ multiplex PCR; TCRdb keeps only in-frame clonotypes and omits some of them. This sample contains about 42,000 clones. Sequencing was carried out using PBMCs. The receptors shown here come from a young man in good health and CMV-seronegative.

This chain connects TRBV19 to TRBJ2-1; 9 bases are shared with TRBD1. The germline CDR1 and CDR2 sequences are LNHDA and SQIVND (reference sequence). The CDR3 runs 17 residues. J was trimmed by 7 bases and V by 0 bases; bases with no gene match: 10. CDR3 amino acids: CASSIDGTGTGMNEQFF. The CDR3 nucleotides are TGTGCCAGTAGTATAGATGGGACAGGGACGGGTATGAATGAGCAGTTCTTC. The entire variable domain, with the rest obtained from reference TRBV19 and TRBJ2-1, is as follows: DGGITQSPKYLFRKEGQNVTLSCEQNLNHDAMYWYRQDPGQGLRLIYYSQIVNDFQKGDIAEGYSVSREKKESFPLTVTSAQKNPTAFYLCASSIDGTGTGMNEQFFGPGTRLTVL.

The chain links TRBV29-1 to TRBJ1-1; 9 bases are shared with TRBD1. The trim removed 6 bases at V and 4 bases at J, leaving 12 bases unmatched. Germline assignment: CDR1 SQVTM and CDR2 ANQGSEA. The CDR3 has 15 residues. Written as DNA, the CDR3 is TGCAGCGTGGAGGCCGGGACAGGGTATCTCACTGAAGCTTTCTTT. Translating gives CSVEAGTGYLTEAFF.

This sequence joins TRBV29-1 and TRBJ2-1; D assignment may be TRBD1 or TRBD2 (9 bases each). The V gene lost 7 bases and the J gene lost 6 bases, with 31 bases spanning the gap. This CDR3 region has 18 residues. CDR1 is SQVTM and CDR2 is ANQGSEA in the germline V gene. This chain's CDR3 is CSANRGLLGSGSPNEQFF. In nucleotides, the CDR3 is TGCAGCGCAAACAGGGGGCTCCTTGGTAGCGGGAGTCCCAATGAGCAGTTCTTC.

The chain carries TRBV4-2 and TRBJ2-7, with D possibly TRBD1 on 5 matching bases. V lost 0 bases and J lost 3, with 15 bases in between. CDR1 and CDR2 (germline): LGHNA, YNFKEQ. This CDR3 contains 16 residues. This CDR3 reads CASSQEFQDTFYEQYF. The CDR3 DNA follows: TGTGCCAGCAGCCAAGAGTTTCAGGACACCTTCTACGAGCAGTACTTC.

This chain uses TRBV30 with TRBJ2-7; 8 bases align to TRBD1. The V gene's germline CDR1 is GTSNPN and CDR2 SVGIG (reference sequence). Losses at the gene ends were 4 bases for V and 6 bases for J; bases not matched to a gene: 17. The CDR3 is 16 amino acids. The CDR3 spells CAWNRQGRVWTSEQYF. The CDR3 nucleotides read TGTGCCTGGAATCGACAGGGGCGGGTCTGGACAAGCGAGCAGTACTTC.

The chain carries TRBV9 and TRBJ2-2, with 8 bases fitting TRBD2. Germline V gene data show CDR1 as SGDLS and CDR2 as YYNGEE. J was trimmed by 4 bases and V by 2 bases; bases with no gene match: 7. The CDR3 runs 16 residues. The CDR3 nucleotides are TGTGCCAGCAGCGTCGGGGGGGGCGCGTTCACCGGGGAGCTGTTTTTT. This translates into CASSVGGGAFTGELFF.

The chain employs TRBV7-9 and TRBJ2-5, with TRBD2 identical over 11 bases. Germline CDR1 and CDR2: SEHNR and FQNEAQ (reference sequence). The CDR3 is 15 residues long. The V segment lost 7 bases and the J segment 5 bases; nucleotides outside the gene matches: 9. This CDR3 is CASTLLAGGRETQYF. CDR3 DNA sequence: TGTGCCAGCACCCTCCTAGCGGGAGGAAGGGAGACCCAGTACTTC.

The chain combines TRBV6-1 with TRBJ1-2, with 8 bases lining up with TRBD1. CDR3 length: 14 amino acids. CDR1 and CDR2 (germline): MNHNS, SASEGT. Unmatched junction bases numbered 4, after V lost 3 bases and J lost 4 bases. CDR3 DNA: TGTGCCAGCAGTGACCAGGGGGCGGGCTATGGCTACACCTTC. This translates into CASSDQGAGYGYTF.

The rearrangement joins TRBV6-1 to TRBJ2-1; TRBD1 is a possible D gene (6 bases). Between the trimmed V and J ends, which lost 4 bases and 0 bases, there was a span of 16 bases. The CDR3 runs 17 residues. Germline CDR1 is MNHNS and CDR2 is SASEGT. This CDR3 is CASSGGPGALSYNEQFF. CDR3 DNA: TGTGCCAGCAGTGGCGGACCAGGGGCCCTCTCCTACAATGAGCAGTTCTTC.

The CDR3: CASSQDRSLAGITYEQYF. The DNA of the CDR3 is TGTGCCAGCAGCCAAGATCGATCCCTAGCGGGTATTACGTACGAGCAGTACTTC. The rearrangement uses TRBV4-2 and TRBJ2-7; 8 nucleotides line up with TRBD2. CDR3 size: 18 residues. Germline V CDR1 and CDR2: LGHNA, YNFKEQ. The trim removed 0 bases at V and 4 bases at J, leaving 14 bases unmatched.

V is TRBV4-2 and J is TRBJ2-6; 8 bases fit TRBD1. The V and J ends lost 1 base and 4 bases, in that order; junction bases with no gene match: 6. The CDR3 consists of 17 residues. Germline loops: CDR1 LGHNA, CDR2 YNFKEQ. The CDR3 region is CASSQASTGAGANVLTF. The CDR3 coding sequence is TGTGCCAGCAGCCAAGCCTCGACAGGGGCCGGGGCCAACGTCCTGACTTTC.

The chain links TRBV19 to TRBJ2-2; 8 nucleotides match TRBD2. Per the germline V gene, CDR1 is LNHDA and CDR2 is SQIVND (reference sequence). The CDR3 is made up of 16 amino acids. V dropped 7 bases and J dropped 1; count of bases not matched to a gene: 8. The CDR3: CASNPLAGVNTGELFF. As DNA, the CDR3 is TGTGCCAGTAACCCTCTAGCGGGTGTGAACACCGGGGAGCTGTTTTTT.

The chain joins TRBV7-9 to TRBJ1-6; 9 positions match TRBD1. Germline loops: CDR1 SEHNR, CDR2 FQNEAQ (reference sequence). The CDR3 loop spans 16 amino acids. V gave up 1 base and J gave up 7 bases; unmatched junction bases: 5. CDR3 sequence: CASSLVGTGYNSPLHF. CDR3 DNA sequence: TGTGCCAGCAGCTTAGTCGGGACAGGGTACAATTCACCCCTCCACTTT.

The chain has TRBV27 and TRBJ2-7; D may be TRBD1 (6 bases). Germline V gene sequence: CDR1 MNHEY, CDR2 SMNVEV (reference sequence). The CDR3 runs 12 residues. V lost 6 bases, J lost 6 bases, and 12 bases lay in between. The CDR3 nucleotides read TGTGCCAGCAGCCCCGTACAGGGCGAGCAGTACTTC. Translating gives CASSPVQGEQYF.

V is TRBV19 and J is TRBJ2-1; TRBD2 matches 9 bases. The CDR3 length is 15 residues. Germline trimming cut 6 bases from V and 8 bases from J; bases unmatched to any gene: 11. The V gene's germline CDR1 is LNHDA and CDR2 SQIVND (reference sequence). In DNA form, the CDR3 reads TGTGCCAGTAGGATTGGGTTTAGCGGGAGCCATGAGCAGTTCTTC. This gives the protein CASRIGFSGSHEQFF. The whole variable domain, filled in from reference TRBV19 and TRBJ2-1, reads DGGITQSPKYLFRKEGQNVTLSCEQNLNHDAMYWYRQDPGQGLRLIYYSQIVNDFQKGDIAEGYSVSREKKESFPLTVTSAQKNPTAFYLCASRIGFSGSHEQFFGPGTRLTVL.

The CDR3 is CAWSLLSSYEQYF. CDR3 bases: TGTGCCTGGAGTCTCCTGAGCTCCTACGAGCAGTACTTC. The chain is built from TRBV30 and TRBJ2-7; D gene uncertain. Trimming took off 2 bases at V and 0 bases at J, with 8 bases between the two ends. CDR1 and CDR2 (germline): GTSNPN, SVGIG (reference sequence). The CDR3 loop spans 13 amino acids.

This chain uses TRBV15 with TRBJ1-5, with TRBD1 as a possible D gene (5 bases). Germline CDR1 and CDR2: LNHNV and YYDKDF (reference sequence). The germline V and J ends were trimmed by 3 bases and 3 bases, with 9 bases remaining between them. CDR3 length: 14 amino acids. The CDR3 is CATSSGHVNQPQHF. The CDR3, as DNA: TGTGCCACCAGCAGTGGACATGTCAATCAGCCCCAGCATTTT.

The chain carries TRBV7-6 and TRBJ2-2; 8 bases align to TRBD2. The germline V gene has CDR1 SGHVS and CDR2 FNYEAQ. This CDR3 is built from 17 residues. Unmatched junction bases numbered 12, after V lost 5 bases and J lost 4 bases. The CDR3 sequence is CASSLQSAGGGTGELFF. The CDR3 nucleotides read TGTGCCAGCAGCCTTCAATCGGCGGGAGGAGGCACCGGGGAGCTGTTTTTT.

The V and J genes are TRBV30 and TRBJ1-6; 7 bases are a match to TRBD1. The CDR3 covers 14 residues. Germline V gives CDR1 GTSNPN, CDR2 SVGIG (reference sequence). The junction had 3 bases not matched to a gene; V was cut back by 0 bases and J by 7 bases. The DNA for the CDR3 is TGTGCCTGGAGTGTAGGGGGCCAAAATTCACCCCTCCACTTT. This sequence encodes CAWSVGGQNSPLHF.

J is TRBJ1-5 and V is TRBV27; tentatively, D is TRBD1 (6 bases). From germline, CDR1 is MNHEY and CDR2 SMNVEV (reference sequence). The CDR3 has 14 amino acids. Deletions cut 4 bases from V and 2 bases from J, with 9 bases between. DNA of the CDR3: TGTGCCAGCAGTTCAGGGGTTGGCAATCAGCCCCAGCATTTT. Residues: CASSSGVGNQPQHF.

The chain joins TRBV7-8 to TRBJ2-2, with D perhaps matching TRBD2 (5 bases). The germline CDR1 and CDR2 sequences are SGHVS and FQNEAQ. The CDR3 is made up of 14 amino acids. Deletions cut 3 bases from V and 0 bases from J, with 5 bases between. CDR3 in amino acids: CASSFGANTGELFF. In nucleotides, the CDR3 is TGTGCCAGCAGCTTCGGGGCGAACACCGGGGAGCTGTTTTTT.

V usage is TRBV5-1 and J usage is TRBJ2-3; D gene uncertain. V gave up 1 base and J gave up 0 bases, with 3 bases separating them. This CDR3 spans 13 amino acids. Germline V gene data show CDR1 as SGHRS and CDR2 as YFSETQ. The CDR3 DNA is TGCGCCAGCAGCTTGACTAGCACAGATACGCAGTATTTT. This encodes CASSLTSTDTQYF.

This sequence joins TRBV6-5 and TRBJ1-1, with 7 bases aligning to TRBD1. Losses at the gene ends were 5 bases for V and 3 bases for J; bases not matched to a gene: 3. In germline, CDR1 is MNHEY, CDR2 SVGAGI. The CDR3 totals 13 residues. This chain's CDR3 is CASSDRVDTEAFF. The DNA for the CDR3 is TGTGCCAGCAGTGACAGGGTCGACACTGAAGCTTTCTTT.

The chain couples TRBV18 to TRBJ1-4; 9 nucleotides match TRBD1. The ends lost 6 bases at V and 7 bases at J; junction bases unmatched: 6. The CDR3 loop spans 14 amino acids. Germline V gives CDR1 KGHSH, CDR2 LQKENI. The CDR3 DNA follows: TGTGCCAGCTCTCCCCGGGACAGGGCTGAAAAACTGTTTTTT. Residues: CASSPRDRAEKLFF.

This chain links TRBV30 with TRBJ2-7; 8 bases line up with TRBD1. Trimming took 2 bases from V and 5 from J; bases not matched to a gene: 5. This CDR3 has 13 residues. The germline CDR1 and CDR2 sequences are GTSNPN and SVGIG (reference sequence). The CDR3 region has the DNA TGTGCCTGGAGTCGGCAGGGGGCGGACGAGCAGTACTTC. Its translation is CAWSRQGADEQYF.

V usage is TRBV29-1 and J usage is TRBJ1-1; possibly TRBD1 for D (5 bases). With 0 bases removed from V and 10 bases from J, the gap between germline ends came to 18 bases. The CDR3 is 14 amino acids. Looked up from germline, CDR1 is SQVTM and CDR2 is ANQGSEA. The CDR3 loop reads CSVEEEGWGGTAFF. DNA for the CDR3: TGCAGCGTTGAAGAAGAGGGTTGGGGGGGGACAGCTTTCTTT.

The chain has TRBV4-2 and TRBJ1-1; D perhaps matches TRBD1 (6 bases). V lost 2 bases, J lost 5 bases, and 18 bases lay in between. The CDR3 loop spans 16 amino acids. Germline values: CDR1 LGHNA, CDR2 YNFKEQ. The CDR3 sequence is CASSQNGQLGATEAFF. The DNA for the CDR3 is TGTGCCAGCAGCCAAAACGGACAACTGGGGGCGACTGAAGCTTTCTTT.

The chain joins TRBV4-1 to TRBJ2-1; tentatively, D is TRBD2 (6 bases). The CDR3 is 15 residues long. V lost 1 base, J lost 5 bases, and 12 bases lay in between. Per the germline V gene, CDR1 is MGHRA and CDR2 is YSYEKL. CDR3 amino acids: CASSQAGVTDNEQFF. CDR3 in DNA: TGCGCCAGCAGCCAAGCGGGAGTGACCGACAATGAGCAGTTCTTC.